One and the same sample provided the 31 T cell receptor beta chains below, sequenced in a study of neurological immune-mediated disorders. In TCRdb, the 5' RACE reads were re-called with MiXCR into one record per CDR3 protein. The sample has under 85,000 distinct CDR3 sequences, approximately 10% seen once; the top ten hold around 2%. What was sequenced was PBMCs. These receptors all stem from a man aged 40-50 years in good health.

The rearrangement uses TRBV7-2 and TRBJ2-2; tentative D call: TRBD2 (7 bases). Germline CDR1 is SGHTA and CDR2 is FQGNSA. V was pared by 7 bases and J by 4 bases, with 19 bases between. This CDR3 has 16 residues. CDR3 loop: CASTSGGRLGTGELFF. The CDR3 DNA follows: TGTGCCAGCACATCGGGGGGCAGGTTGGGCACCGGGGAGCTGTTTTTT.

This clonotype was counted many times. The V gene is TRBV9, the J gene TRBJ2-1; the D gene is possibly TRBD1 (6 bases). The germline CDR1 and CDR2 sequences are SGDLS and YYNGEE. This CDR3 has 16 residues. Trimming shortened V by 3 bases and J by 4 bases, and 17 bases separated the two germline ends. In DNA, the CDR3 is TGTGCCAGCAGCGGACCGACCGGGACATTTTACAATGAGCAGTTCTTC. It yields the protein CASSGPTGTFYNEQFF.

Concerning this clonotype: A junction boundary mismatches the germline segment, possibly from a read error. J is TRBJ2-7 and V is TRBV5-6; D possibly corresponds to TRBD1 (5 bases). This CDR3 comprises 14 residues. Per germline, CDR1 SGHDT and CDR2 YYEEEE. The CDR3 here is CASSYPTASYEKYF. CDR3 nucleotide sequence: TGTGCCAGCAGCTACCCGACAGCCTCCTACGAGAAGTACTTT.

Note on this clonotype: One end of the junction fails to match germline, which may point to a read error. This sequence joins TRBV27 and TRBJ2-2; D perhaps matches TRBD2 (5 bases). This CDR3 has 13 residues. Germline loops: CDR1 MNHEY, CDR2 SMNVEV (reference sequence). CDR3 nucleotide sequence: TGTGCCCGCAGTTTGCAGGAGGACGGGGAGCTGTTTTTT. It yields the protein CARSLQEDGELFF.

This clonotype was found many times. This chain links TRBV6-6 with TRBJ1-2; weak D call: TRBD1 (6 bases). Germline CDR1 is MNHNY and CDR2 is SVGAGI (reference sequence). V lost 7 bases and J lost 6, with 12 bases in between. The CDR3 loop spans 12 amino acids. The CDR3 loop is CASTSQGNGYTF. The CDR3 region has the DNA TGTGCCAGCACGTCACAGGGAAATGGCTACACCTTC.

The chain joins TRBV20-1 to TRBJ2-5, with no clear D. The CDR3 length is 11 residues. Trimming shortened V by 4 bases and J by 1 base, and 4 bases separated the two germline ends. CDR1 is DFQATT and CDR2 is SNEGSKA in the germline V gene (reference sequence). The CDR3 bases are TGCAGTGCTAACCTCCAAGAGACCCAGTACTTC. It translates to CSANLQETQYF.

Ten or more counts support this clonotype. The chain recombines TRBV5-1 with TRBJ2-1; maybe TRBD1 (6 bases). CDR3 length equals 14 residues. Germline V gene lookup returns CDR1 SGHRS and CDR2 YFSETQ. The V gene lost 4 bases and the J gene lost 10 bases, with 18 bases spanning the gap. The CDR3 DNA follows: TGCGCCAGCAGCGTACCCGTTGGGGGCGGGGAGCAGTTCTTC. Its protein product is CASSVPVGGGEQFF.

In its sample, this clonotype was seen many times. The chain recombines TRBV7-9 with TRBJ2-1; 8 positions match TRBD2. J lost 7 bases, V lost 1 base, and 12 bases had no gene match. Germline CDR1 reads SEHNR; CDR2 reads FQNEAQ (reference sequence). The CDR3 sequence is 17 residues long. The DNA for the CDR3 is TGTGCCAGCAGCTTAGAGATAGCGGGGCCCTCAGGGAATGAGCAGTTCTTC. As protein: CASSLEIAGPSGNEQFF.

The table lists this clonotype with many counts. The V gene is TRBV12-3 or TRBV12-4, the J gene TRBJ2-4; D tentatively fits TRBD1 or TRBD2 (5 bases each). Between the trimmed V and J ends, which lost 4 bases and 0 bases, there was a span of 13 bases. The CDR3 loop spans 16 amino acids. CDR3 sequence reads: CASSSPGLTAKNIQYF. In DNA, the CDR3 is TGTGCCAGCAGTTCTCCGGGGCTCACAGCCAAAAACATTCAGTACTTC.

This clonotype was recorded many times. This sequence joins TRBV11-2 and TRBJ2-7; D is perhaps TRBD2 (7 bases). Germline CDR1 is SGHAT and CDR2 is FQNNGV. The ends were cut back, 1 base at V and 4 bases at J, with 11 bases in the middle. The CDR3 totals 14 residues. CDR3 sequence (DNA): TGTGCCAGCAGCTTAGGTGGGGGGGCTTACGAGCAGTACTTC. Translation: CASSLGGGAYEQYF. The variable domain in full, with the rest retrieved from reference TRBV11-2 and TRBJ2-7, is EAGVAQSPRYKIIEKRQSVAFWCNPISGHATLYWYQQILGQGPKLLIQFQNNGVVDDSQLPKDRFSAERLKGVDSTLKIQPAKLEDSAVYLCASSLGGGAYEQYFGPGTRLTVT.

Ten or more counts support this clonotype. The chain combines TRBV10-3 with TRBJ1-5; a weak D match, TRBD1 (6 bases). Between the trimmed V and J ends, which lost 4 bases and 6 bases, there was a span of 16 bases. Looked up from germline, CDR1 is ENHRY and CDR2 is SYGVKD. The CDR3 extends over 15 amino acids. Written as DNA, the CDR3 is TGTGCCATCAGTGTCTCAGGGGAAGGCAGTCAGCCCCAGCATTTT. Its protein is CAISVSGEGSQPQHF.

This clonotype was recorded at least ten times. The rearrangement uses TRBV5-1 and TRBJ2-3, with 8 positions matching TRBD2. Looked up from germline, CDR1 is SGHRS and CDR2 is YFSETQ. The V segment lost 5 bases and the J segment 5 bases; nucleotides outside the gene matches: 13. The CDR3 has 16 amino acids. Here the CDR3 DNA reads TGCGCCAGCAGTTATCTTAGCGGGGACGCGGGAGATACGCAGTATTTT. As protein: CASSYLSGDAGDTQYF.

This clonotype was seen at least ten times. The chain joins TRBV27 to TRBJ2-2; TRBD2 aligns across 10 bases. The V and J ends lost 3 bases and 6 bases, in that order; junction bases with no gene match: 7. CDR3 size: 16 residues. CDR1 is MNHEY and CDR2 is SMNVEV in the germline V gene (reference sequence). The CDR3 coding sequence is TGTGCCAGCAGTTTTTCTAGCGGGAGTAACTCCGGGGAGCTGTTTTTT. Protein sequence: CASSFSSGSNSGELFF.

This clonotype has more than one count but fewer than ten. This chain links TRBV5-1 with TRBJ1-1; D may be TRBD1 (5 bases). The germline V gene has CDR1 SGHRS and CDR2 YFSETQ. This CDR3 comprises 14 residues. With 4 bases removed from V and 10 bases from J, the gap between germline ends came to 20 bases. CDR3 residues: CASSPQGGEVGAFF. The DNA of the CDR3 is TGCGCCAGCAGCCCTCAGGGAGGGGAGGTGGGAGCTTTCTTT.

To note about this clonotype: This may stem from a read error, because a much larger clone lies one nucleotide away. The CDR3 DNA is TGCGCCAGCAGCTTGAGCGAGAGTTATAATTCACCCCTCCACTTT. The encoded protein is CASSLSESYNSPLHF. The chain uses TRBV5-1 and TRBJ1-6; D remains ambiguous. The CDR3 is made up of 15 amino acids. Trimming pared 1 base from V and 4 bases from J, leaving 9 bases between. Germline CDR1 and CDR2: SGHRS and YFSETQ.

At least ten counts were recorded for this clonotype. The chain joins TRBV5-5 to TRBJ2-2, with TRBD2 identical over 15 bases. The CDR3 runs to 18 residues. V trimming: 1 base; J trimming: 4 bases; junction bases outside the gene matches: 5. Germline-derived CDR1 and CDR2 are SGHKS and YYEKEE (reference sequence). This chain's CDR3 is CASSLRTSGGGGTGELFF. The CDR3 nucleotides read TGTGCCAGCAGCTTGCGGACTAGCGGGGGGGGAGGCACCGGGGAGCTGTTTTTT.

This chain links TRBV24-1 with TRBJ2-1; TRBD1 matches 8 bases. Germline V gives CDR1 KGHDR, CDR2 SFDVKD. The CDR3 is 16 amino acids. The junction had 15 bases not matched to a gene; V was cut back by 6 bases and J by 9 bases. CDR3 sequence reads: CATSYDGTGPWGEQFF. The CDR3 DNA follows: TGTGCCACCAGTTATGACGGGACAGGTCCATGGGGTGAGCAGTTCTTC.

There are many counts of this clonotype. The J gene is TRBJ2-1, the V gene TRBV5-1; D is possibly TRBD1 or TRBD2 (5 bases each). The CDR3 consists of 16 residues. CDR1 is SGHRS and CDR2 is YFSETQ in the germline V gene. V lost 0 bases to trimming and J lost 0 bases, with 10 bases between them. CDR3 loop: CASSLDGALSYNEQFF. The DNA for the CDR3 is TGCGCCAGCAGCTTGGACGGGGCCCTCTCCTACAATGAGCAGTTCTTC.

V usage is TRBV29-1 and J usage is TRBJ2-1; D remains ambiguous. The CDR3 has 13 amino acids. CDR1 is SQVTM and CDR2 is ANQGSEA in the germline V gene. V was cut by 0 bases and J by 4 bases, with 7 bases left in between. CDR3 region: CSVEEYRYNEQFF. The CDR3 coding sequence is TGCAGCGTTGAAGAATACAGATACAATGAGCAGTTCTTC.

This clonotype was seen ten or more times. V and J are TRBV10-3 and TRBJ2-7, with 7 nucleotides matching TRBD2. The CDR3 runs to 12 residues. Germline V gene lookup returns CDR1 ENHRY and CDR2 SYGVKD. V lost 3 bases, J lost 4 bases, and 0 bases stayed unmatched. CDR3 sequence reads: CAISEAGYEQYF. The CDR3 DNA follows: TGTGCCATCAGTGAAGCGGGATACGAGCAGTACTTC.

This clonotype was seen at least ten times. The rearrangement joins TRBV25-1 to TRBJ2-2, with D hard to call. The V gene lost 1 base and the J gene lost 6 bases, with 6 bases spanning the gap. The CDR3 extends over 13 amino acids. Germline V lookup: CDR1 MGHDK, CDR2 SYGVNS. The CDR3 is CASSESPPGELFF. DNA for the CDR3: TGTGCCAGCAGTGAATCCCCGCCCGGGGAGCTGTTTTTT.

This clonotype has a count of ten or more. The chain carries TRBV20-1 and TRBJ1-4; D gene unclear. Germline CDR1 and CDR2: DFQATT and SNEGSKA (reference sequence). V was pared by 0 bases and J by 7 bases, with 12 bases between. The CDR3 runs 14 residues. The CDR3 DNA follows: TGCAGTGCTAGAGATCCAAAGGGCAGTGAAAAACTGTTTTTT. This gives the protein CSARDPKGSEKLFF.

This clonotype was recorded many times. The chain joins TRBV7-9 to TRBJ1-1; D ambiguous. The germline V gene has CDR1 SEHNR and CDR2 FQNEAQ (reference sequence). This CDR3 region has 14 residues. V lost 0 bases to trimming and J lost 5 bases, with 10 bases between them. CDR3 sequence: CASSLAGAGTEAFF. The CDR3 DNA sequence: TGTGCCAGCAGCTTAGCAGGAGCCGGAACTGAAGCTTTCTTT.

This clonotype has at least ten counts. The chain uses TRBV5-6 and TRBJ2-2; TRBD2 agrees at 9 bases. Germline CDR1 reads SGHDT; CDR2 reads YYEEEE. The CDR3 runs 17 residues. The J segment lost 5 bases and the V segment lost 5 bases, leaving 13 bases of the junction unmatched. CDR3 region: CASSLQPTGLATGELFF. CDR3 in DNA: TGTGCCAGCAGTCTACAGCCTACGGGACTAGCTACCGGGGAGCTGTTTTTT.

On this clonotype: This sequence may be a read error, since a much larger clone differs from it by one base. The J gene is TRBJ1-6, the V gene TRBV27; no clear D gene. Trimming took off 10 bases at V and 7 bases at J, with 17 bases between the two ends. The CDR3 length is 14 residues. Germline V lookup: CDR1 MNHEY, CDR2 SMNVEV (reference sequence). CDR3: CAISHREGNSPLHF. The CDR3 coding sequence is TGTGCCATCAGCCACCGGGAGGGAAATTCACCCCTCCACTTT.

This clonotype was detected ten times or more. The chain is built from TRBV9 and TRBJ2-1; 8 nucleotides agree with TRBD1. The CDR3 sequence is 14 residues long. CDR1 and CDR2 (germline): SGDLS, YYNGEE. The V gene end was trimmed by 1 base and the J gene end by 9 bases; junction bases not matched to a gene: 6. CDR3 bases: TGTGCCAGCAGCGTATCGACAGGGGTGGGTGAGCAGTTCTTC. It codes for CASSVSTGVGEQFF. Supplemented by reference TRBV9 and TRBJ2-1, the full variable domain reads DSGVTQTPKHLITATGQRVTLRCSPRSGDLSVYWYQQSLDQGLQFLIQYYNGEERAKGNILERFSAQQFPDLHSELNLSSLELGDSALYFCASSVSTGVGEQFFGPGTRLTVL.

Ten or more counts support this clonotype. The chain is built from TRBV6-6 and TRBJ1-5; the D is unclear. Germline V gene sequence: CDR1 MNHNY, CDR2 SVGAGI (reference sequence). This CDR3 region has 13 residues. Trimming removed 6 bases at V and 0 bases at J, with 6 bases between. CDR3 sequence reads: CASSLDSNQPQHF. The CDR3 DNA reads TGTGCCAGCAGCTTAGATAGCAATCAGCCCCAGCATTTT.

This clonotype was seen many times. The V and J genes are TRBV18 and TRBJ1-1; a weak D match, TRBD1 (5 bases). This CDR3 is built from 10 residues. Trimming took 8 bases from V and 11 from J, leaving 12 bases between them. CDR1 and CDR2 from the germline V gene are KGHSH and LQKENI. CDR3 region: CASAGETAFF. CDR3 DNA: TGTGCCAGCGCGGGGGAGACGGCTTTCTTT.

This clonotype was observed at least ten times. V gene TRBV29-1 combines with J gene TRBJ1-2; 8 bases agree with TRBD1. CDR1 is SQVTM and CDR2 is ANQGSEA in the germline V gene. V shed 3 bases, J shed 4 bases, and the junction held 7 bases outside the gene matches. This CDR3 is 14 amino acids long. The CDR3 DNA sequence: TGCAGCGTTGACGTGGACAGGGAGGCCTATGGCTACACCTTC. Translated, it gives CSVDVDREAYGYTF. Full variable domain (rest looked up from reference TRBV29-1 and TRBJ1-2): SAVISQKPSRDICQRGTSLTIQCQVDSQVTMMFWYRQQPGQSLTLIATANQGSEATYESGFVIDKFPISRPNLTFSTLTVSNMSPEDSSIYLCSVDVDREAYGYTFGSGTRLTVV.

CDR3 sequence (DNA): TGTGCCAGCAGTCCCCACCAGGGCACTGAAGCTTTCTTT. Its protein is CASSPHQGTEAFF. The J gene is TRBJ1-1, the V gene TRBV12-3 or TRBV12-4, with a possible D match to TRBD1 (5 bases). V gave up 5 bases and J gave up 4 bases, with 11 bases separating them. The CDR3 loop spans 13 amino acids.

V is TRBV7-8 and J is TRBJ2-7; possibly TRBD1 for D (6 bases). In germline, CDR1 is SGHVS, CDR2 FQNEAQ. The CDR3 sequence is 16 residues long. Trimming removed 5 bases from V and 2 bases from J, with 19 bases in between. CDR3 loop: CASSQLSRDIPYEQYF. In nucleotides, the CDR3 is TGTGCCAGCAGCCAACTTTCCCGGGACATCCCCTACGAGCAGTACTTC.